Each of the 14 T cell receptor beta chains below was sequenced from the same sample in a study of T cell repertoires in cytomegalovirus infection. Via MiXCR, TCRdb re-called the reads, giving one row per CDR3 protein. This table has 85,000 to 120,000 distinct CDR3 sequences, 16% appearing once. The sequencing sample was made of PBMCs. These receptor sequences come from a human donor in good health (CMV status not recorded). Some clones in this sample may be carry-over from other donors' samples.

This chain uses TRBV2 with TRBJ2-5; D may be TRBD1 or TRBD2 (6 bases each). Trimming removed 7 bases from V and 2 bases from J, with 11 bases in between. This CDR3 is built from 13 residues. Germline V gene data show CDR1 as SNHLY and CDR2 as FYNNEI. The CDR3 spells CASMRGQQETQYF. CDR3 DNA: TGTGCCAGCATGCGGGGACAACAAGAGACCCAGTACTTC.

This clonotype was seen ten or more times. J is TRBJ1-1 and V is TRBV11-2; unclear D gene. The V gene lost 4 bases and the J gene lost 4 bases, with 10 bases spanning the gap. CDR3 length equals 13 residues. Germline values: CDR1 SGHAT, CDR2 FQNNGV. In DNA, the CDR3 is TGTGCCAGCAGCTCTCCGGGAGCCACTGAAGCTTTCTTT. Its translation is CASSSPGATEAFF. Looking up the rest from reference TRBV11-2 and TRBJ1-1 gives the full variable domain: EAGVAQSPRYKIIEKRQSVAFWCNPISGHATLYWYQQILGQGPKLLIQFQNNGVVDDSQLPKDRFSAERLKGVDSTLKIQPAKLEDSAVYLCASSSPGATEAFFGQGTRLTVV.

The chain uses TRBV14 and TRBJ2-3, with D maybe TRBD2 (6 bases). The V and J ends lost 5 bases and 3 bases respectively, with 15 bases between them. Germline CDR1 and CDR2: SGHDN and FVKESK. This CDR3 is built from 15 residues. CDR3 nucleotides: TGTGCCAGCAGCAAACTAGCAGTCCGAACAGATACGCAGTATTTT. Residues: CASSKLAVRTDTQYF.

This clonotype was observed at least ten times. V is TRBV7-2 and J is TRBJ1-6; possible D gene TRBD1, 6 bases. Trimming cost V 4 bases and J 13 bases, with 14 bases left between them. The CDR3 runs 13 residues. The germline V gene encodes CDR1 SGHTA and CDR2 FQGNSA. The CDR3 here is CASSSNREYPLHF. The CDR3 coding sequence is TGTGCCAGCAGCTCTAACAGGGAGTACCCCCTCCACTTT.

In this sample, this clonotype turned up many times. The junction shows a germline mismatch at one end, possibly a read error. J is TRBJ2-7 and V is TRBV7-7; no reliable D call. The CDR3 runs 13 residues. Germline lookup yields CDR1 SSHAT and CDR2 FNYEAQ (reference sequence). The CDR3 spells CASSLAPRYEQYF. The DNA for the CDR3 is TGTGCTAGCAGCTTAGCCCCTCGCTACGAGCAGTACTTC.

The CDR3 DNA follows: TGTGCCAGCAGTCGCGCAAGCTCTGGAAACACCATATATTTT. Protein product: CASSRASSGNTIYF. This rearrangement joins TRBV5-6 to TRBJ1-3; D is unclear. Germline CDR1 is SGHDT and CDR2 is YYEEEE. The CDR3 loop spans 14 amino acids. The V and J ends lost 5 bases and 0 bases respectively, with 9 bases between them.

The sample holds a few counts of this clonotype. Here the CDR3 reads CSAPGRYTDTQYF. CDR3 bases: TGCAGCGCGCCGGGGCGGTACACAGATACGCAGTATTTT. The J gene is TRBJ2-3, the V gene TRBV29-1, with D possibly being TRBD1 or TRBD2 (5 bases each). The V gene lost 7 bases and the J gene lost 2 bases, with 13 bases spanning the gap. The CDR3 has 13 amino acids. CDR1 and CDR2 (germline): SQVTM, ANQGSEA.

This clonotype has a count of ten or more. The rearrangement uses TRBV7-8 and TRBJ1-2; TRBD1 matches at 10 bases. The germline V gene has CDR1 SGHVS and CDR2 FQNEAQ. This CDR3 spans 16 amino acids. J lost 4 bases, V lost 5 bases, and 10 bases had no gene match. CDR3 DNA: TGTGCCAGCAGCGGACTGCGGGACAGGGGAGTCTATGGCTACACCTTC. This codes for CASSGLRDRGVYGYTF. Together with reference TRBV7-8 and TRBJ1-2, the CDR3 gives the full variable domain: GAGVSQSPRYKVAKRGQDVALRCDPISGHVSLFWYQQALGQGPEFLTYFQNEAQLDKSGLPSDRFFAERPEGSVSTLKIQRTQQEDSAVYLCASSGLRDRGVYGYTFGSGTRLTVV.

The table lists this clonotype with many counts. The CDR3 nucleotides read TGTGCCAGCAGCTTAAATTGGTTAGGTGAGCAGTTCTTC. Translated: CASSLNWLGEQFF. J is TRBJ2-1 and V is TRBV7-2; D is unresolved. The V gene's germline CDR1 is SGHTA and CDR2 FQGNSA. The ends were cut back, 2 bases at V and 9 bases at J, with 11 bases in the middle. This CDR3 contains 13 residues.

This clonotype was seen repeatedly, ten times or more. This chain joins TRBV12-3 or TRBV12-4 and TRBJ2-6, with no clear D. Trimming removed 4 bases from V and 0 bases from J, with 4 bases in between. The CDR3 covers 14 residues. The CDR3 nucleotides are TGTGCCAGCAGTTACAGCTCTGGGGCCAACGTCCTGACTTTC. Its translation: CASSYSSGANVLTF.

The chain recombines TRBV7-8 with TRBJ1-5; D remains unclear. V was trimmed by 1 base and J by 9 bases, leaving 7 bases between them. CDR3 length: 12 amino acids. Germline V gene lookup returns CDR1 SGHVS and CDR2 FQNEAQ. DNA for the CDR3: TGTGCCAGCAGCTTAGTTGGTCCGCCCCAGCATTTT. Translating it yields CASSLVGPPQHF. Looking up the rest from reference TRBV7-8 and TRBJ1-5 gives the full variable domain: GAGVSQSPRYKVAKRGQDVALRCDPISGHVSLFWYQQALGQGPEFLTYFQNEAQLDKSGLPSDRFFAERPEGSVSTLKIQRTQQEDSAVYLCASSLVGPPQHFGDGTRLSIL.

The V and J genes are TRBV7-8 and TRBJ2-2, with D possibly TRBD1 on 6 matching bases. This CDR3 is built from 15 residues. Trimming removed 4 bases at V and 6 bases at J, with 15 bases between. CDR1 SGHVS and CDR2 FQNEAQ come from the germline V gene. The CDR3 DNA is TGTGCCAGCAGCTCGAGCTCACAGGGCTCCGGGGAGCTGTTTTTT. It translates to CASSSSSQGSGELFF.

The chain carries TRBV3-1 and TRBJ2-3; 10 bases map to TRBD2. The length of the CDR3 is 15 residues. Trimming at V came to 6 bases and at J to 2 bases, leaving 5 bases not matched to a gene. CDR1 is LGHDT and CDR2 is YNNKEL in the germline V gene (reference sequence). CDR3: CASSLTSGHTDTQYF. CDR3 DNA: TGTGCCAGCAGTCTGACTAGCGGGCACACAGATACGCAGTATTTT.

The chain is built from TRBV4-1 and TRBJ2-3, with 7 bases that match TRBD2. CDR3 size: 18 residues. CDR1 and CDR2 from the germline V gene are MGHRA and YSYEKL. V lost 2 bases and J lost 2; bases outside the gene matches: 13. The CDR3 region has the DNA TGCGCCAGCAGCCAATTCCCTTGGGGCGGGAGAGTCACAGATACGCAGTATTTT. It translates to CASSQFPWGGRVTDTQYF.